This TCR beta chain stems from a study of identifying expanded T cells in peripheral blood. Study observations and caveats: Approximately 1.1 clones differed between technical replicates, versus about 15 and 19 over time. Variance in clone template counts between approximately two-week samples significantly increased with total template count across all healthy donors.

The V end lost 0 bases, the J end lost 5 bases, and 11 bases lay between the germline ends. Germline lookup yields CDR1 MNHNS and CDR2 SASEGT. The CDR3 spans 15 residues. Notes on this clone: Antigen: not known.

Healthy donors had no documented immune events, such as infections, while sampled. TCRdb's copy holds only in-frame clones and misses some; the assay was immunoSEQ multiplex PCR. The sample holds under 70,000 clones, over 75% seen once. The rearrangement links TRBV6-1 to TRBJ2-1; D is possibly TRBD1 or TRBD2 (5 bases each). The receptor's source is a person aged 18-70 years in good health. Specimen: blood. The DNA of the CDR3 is TGTGCCAGCAGTGAAGCCGGGACGGTGGACAATGAGCAGTTCTTC. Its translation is CASSEAGTVDNEQFF.